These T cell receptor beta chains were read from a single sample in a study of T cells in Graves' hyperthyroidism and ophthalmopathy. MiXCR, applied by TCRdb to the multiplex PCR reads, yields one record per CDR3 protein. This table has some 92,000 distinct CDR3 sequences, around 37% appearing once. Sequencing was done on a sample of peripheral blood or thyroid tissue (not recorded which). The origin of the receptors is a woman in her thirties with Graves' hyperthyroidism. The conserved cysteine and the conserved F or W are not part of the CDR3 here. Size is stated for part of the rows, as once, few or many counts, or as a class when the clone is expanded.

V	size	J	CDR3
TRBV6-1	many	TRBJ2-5	ASSVIREETQY
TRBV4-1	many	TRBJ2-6	ASRRAGGPGANVLT
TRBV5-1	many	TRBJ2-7	ASSLGLIGTGSYEQY
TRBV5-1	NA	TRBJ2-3	ASGFRDRSQY
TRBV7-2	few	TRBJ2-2	ASSFANTGELF
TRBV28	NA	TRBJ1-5	ASSNQRASPQH
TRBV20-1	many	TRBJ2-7	SAREGGGLTREQY
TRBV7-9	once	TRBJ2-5	VSSLASGEWETQY
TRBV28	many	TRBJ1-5	ARTGGKGNQPQH
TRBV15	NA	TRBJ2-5	ATSSWDSFQETQY
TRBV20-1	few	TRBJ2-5	SASTEQETQY
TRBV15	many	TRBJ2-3	ATSRDIAGVADTQY
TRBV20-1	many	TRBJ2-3	SADRDRAGADTQY
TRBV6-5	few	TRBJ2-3	ASTKRVLADITDTQY
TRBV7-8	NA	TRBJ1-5	ASSSRQGFHQPQH
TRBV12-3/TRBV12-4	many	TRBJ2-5	ASSRGGKTQY
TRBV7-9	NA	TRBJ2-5	ASSMGPGAGETQY
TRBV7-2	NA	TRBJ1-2	ASSPQTENYGYT
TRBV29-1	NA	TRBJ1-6	SVRISYNSPLH
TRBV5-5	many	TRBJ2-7	ASNHGTYEQY
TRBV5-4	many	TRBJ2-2	ASSPGPTLTGELF
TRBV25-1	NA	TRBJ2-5	AISPGQGGETQY
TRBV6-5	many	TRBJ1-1	ATQGPRNRAF
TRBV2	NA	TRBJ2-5	ASSYRQPGLAGAGTKETQY
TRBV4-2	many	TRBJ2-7	ASSQDNRREQY
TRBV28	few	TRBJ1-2	ASSLGARNYGYT
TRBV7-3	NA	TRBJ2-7	ASSPTSGRAYEQY
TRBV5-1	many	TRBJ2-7	ASSLRDRVYEQY
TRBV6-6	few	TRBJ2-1	ACNAGTPPVDEQF
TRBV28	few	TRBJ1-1	ASSLWRDGVTEAF
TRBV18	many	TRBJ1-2	ASSPDRDRGYT
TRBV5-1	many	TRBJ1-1	ASSSRPVDTEAF
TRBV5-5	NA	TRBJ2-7	ASSLIATALYEQY
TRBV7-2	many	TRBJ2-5	ASSLVQETQY
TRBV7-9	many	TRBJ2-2	ASSQGSFGAGAGELF
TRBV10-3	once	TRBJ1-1	AISGEYGRGPAESAF
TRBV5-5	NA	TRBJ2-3	ASSTQDTQY
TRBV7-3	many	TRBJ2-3	ASSLGLAGPADTQY
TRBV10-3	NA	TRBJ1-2	AISLLSLSGGIQDYGHT
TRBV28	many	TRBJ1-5	ASRGGYSNQPQH
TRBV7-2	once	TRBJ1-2	ASRYVRGGMGYT
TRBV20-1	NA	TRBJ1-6	RAQTEGGSPLH
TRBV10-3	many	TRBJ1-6	AIAPGGSPLH
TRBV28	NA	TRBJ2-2	ASSFRLFRPGYPGELF
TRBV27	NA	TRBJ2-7	ASSLFLGTFEGERY
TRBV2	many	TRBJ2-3	ASSEGALGDTQY
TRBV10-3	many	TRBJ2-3	AIGTGRRDTQY